This T cell receptor (beta chain) comes out of a study of glioma-infiltrating T cells. Germline V lookup: CDR1 MNHEY, CDR2 SVGEGT. Trimming pared 5 bases from V and 5 bases from J, leaving 27 bases between. CDR3 size: 18 residues. TCR alpha and beta CDR3 regions were amplified from RNA using iRepertoire nested multiplex PCR. TCRdb fed the multiplex PCR reads into MiXCR, producing one record per CDR3 protein. Among approximately 40,000 distinct CDR3 sequences listed, approximately 20% were seen once. Study-wide findings and caveats: Gliomas, especially low-grade, showed above-expected tissue-blood divergence; non-neoplastic patients showed below. Very few CDR3 sequences were shared between tissue and blood.

Of note for this clonotype: Antigen unknown.

This chain uses TRBV6-2 or TRBV6-3 with TRBJ2-5; perhaps TRBD1 as D (5 bases). The TCR originated in a human donor with low-grade glioma or glioblastoma, undergoing nonglioma brain surgery, or in good health (not recorded which). Sample: glioma tissue, nonneoplastic brain tissue, or PBMCs (not recorded which). This chain's CDR3 is CASSRTLLWGNLEETQYF. For the CDR3, the DNA is TGTGCCAGCAGTCGGACACTATTATGGGGAAATTTGGAGGAGACCCAGTACTTC.